This T cell receptor beta chain was recorded in a study of blood T cell repertoires in COVID-19. The overall study: Material from acute and convalescent COVID-19 was sourced from the United States, Italy and Spain.

Profiled with immunoSEQ multiplex PCR; TCRdb holds only in-frame clones, not every one. This table has 70,000 or so clones, around 80% appearing once. Trimming took 5 bases from V and 5 from J, leaving 18 bases between them. The CDR3 runs 15 residues. Germline values: CDR1 SGHAT, CDR2 FQNNGV. Source material: peripheral blood. The receptor was derived from a man aged 50 or older with COVID-19, enrolled during active disease. This rearrangement joins TRBV11-2 to TRBJ2-5; weak D call: TRBD2 (5 bases). CDR3 sequence (DNA): TGTGCCAGCAGCGTCGACCCTGGGAGATGGGAGACCCAGTACTTC. Amino acid sequence: CASSVDPGRWETQYF.